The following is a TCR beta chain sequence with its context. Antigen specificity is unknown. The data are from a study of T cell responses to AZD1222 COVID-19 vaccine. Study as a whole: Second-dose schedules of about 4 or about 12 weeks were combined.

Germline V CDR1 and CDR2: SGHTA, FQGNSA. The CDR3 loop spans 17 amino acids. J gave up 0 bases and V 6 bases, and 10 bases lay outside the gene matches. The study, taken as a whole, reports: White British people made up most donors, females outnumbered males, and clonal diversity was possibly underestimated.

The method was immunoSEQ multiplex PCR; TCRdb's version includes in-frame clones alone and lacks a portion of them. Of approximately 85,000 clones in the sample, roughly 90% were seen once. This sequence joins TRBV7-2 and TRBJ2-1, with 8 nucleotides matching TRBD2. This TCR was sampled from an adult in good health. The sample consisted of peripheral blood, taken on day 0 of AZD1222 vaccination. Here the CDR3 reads CASSTNSGTSSYNEQFF. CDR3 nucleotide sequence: TGTGCCAGCAGTACTAATAGCGGGACGAGCTCCTACAATGAGCAGTTCTTC.